Listed below are T cell receptor beta chains from one sample, sequenced in a study of T cell responses to AZD1222 COVID-19 vaccine. The repertoire was sequenced with immunoSEQ multiplex PCR; TCRdb's copy has only in-frame clones and lacks some. This sample has more than 70,000 clones, with approximately 90% found just once. Sequencing used peripheral blood, obtained on day 0 of AZD1222 vaccination. These receptors were taken from an adult in good health. The CDR3 runs from the conserved cysteine through the conserved F or W. D genes are given only for firm matches. Where a row states a size, it is once, few, many or the class of an expanded clone; other rows omit it.

>TRBJ1-2|NA|13|TRBV5-5|NA
TGTGCCAGCAGCTTGGAGGGGGGCTATGGCTACACCTTC
CASSLEGGYGYTF
>TRBJ1-4|NA|14|TRBV29-1|NA
TGCAGCGTTGTCCTAGCGACAACTAATGAAAAACTGTTTTTT
CSVVLATTNEKLFF
>TRBJ1-1|many|12|TRBV5-6|NA
TGTGCCAGCAGCTGGGGTTACACTGAAGCTTTCTTT
CASSWGYTEAFF
>TRBJ1-6|once|18|TRBV6-6|TRBD1
TGTGCCAGCAGTCACCCATCCTGGGACAGCCGGAGGGATTCACCCCTCCACTTT
CASSHPSWDSRRDSPLHF
>TRBJ2-1|few|14|TRBV5-4|TRBD2
TGTGCCAGCAGCTTGAGGCGGGAGGGCAATGAGCAGTTCTTC
CASSLRREGNEQFF
>TRBJ1-5|NA|15|TRBV6-5|TRBD1
TGTGCCAGCAGCCGGGACAGGGGTGGGAATCAGCCCCAGCATTTT
CASSRDRGGNQPQHF
>TRBJ1-4|NA|14|TRBV18|TRBD1
TGTGCCAGCTCAATCGACAGGGGCCCTGAAAAACTGTTTTTT
CASSIDRGPEKLFF
>TRBJ1-6|NA|17|TRBV5-4|NA
TGTGCCAGCAGCTCGGGACGGCCGAGCTCCTATAATTCACCCCTCCACTTT
CASSSGRPSSYNSPLHF
>TRBJ2-1|NA|16|TRBV19|TRBD2
TGTGCCAGTAGTCTCCGGACTAGCGGGAGAAACAATGAGCAGTTCTTC
CASSLRTSGRNNEQFF
>TRBJ1-2|NA|13|TRBV6-6|NA
TGTGCCAGCAGTCGGACAGCTAACTATGGCTACACCTTC
CASSRTANYGYTF
>TRBJ2-2|once|15|TRBV7-9|NA
TGTGCCAGCAGCTTGGGGGGAAGAAACACCGGGGAGCTGTTTTTT
CASSLGGRNTGELFF
>TRBJ2-4|once|15|TRBV7-3|TRBD2
TGTGCCAGCAGCCTCGCGGGAGCGGGTCACGGCATTCAGTACTTC
CASSLAGAGHGIQYF
>TRBJ1-4|NA|13|TRBV30|NA
TGTGCCTGGGGCGGGGGGGAATACGAAAAACTGTTTTTT
CAWGGGEYEKLFF
>TRBJ2-1|NA|18|TRBV29-1|TRBD1
TGCAGCGTCAGAAAAAAGACAGGGGGCTTCAGCTCCTACAATGAGCAGTTCTTC
CSVRKKTGGFSSYNEQFF
>TRBJ1-4|NA|15|TRBV30|TRBD1
TGTGCCTGGAGTGGGCGACAGGGATCGAATGAAAAACTGTTTTTT
CAWSGRQGSNEKLFF
>TRBJ2-7|NA|17|TRBV27|TRBD1
TGTGCCAGCAGTAGGCTCCTTGACAGGGCAGGGATTTACGAGCAGTACTTC
CASSRLLDRAGIYEQYF
>TRBJ2-6|NA|15|TRBV30|NA
TGTGCCTGGAGCGAACAGGGTGGTGGGGCCAACGTCCTGACTTTC
CAWSEQGGGANVLTF
>TRBJ1-2|once|15|TRBV2|NA
TGTGCCAGCAGTGAAGAACAGGACCTGGTCTATGGCTACACCTTC
CASSEEQDLVYGYTF
>TRBJ1-6|NA|14|TRBV18|NA
TGTGCCAGCTCACCGGACAGTGGTGACTCACCCCTCCACTTT
CASSPDSGDSPLHF
>TRBJ1-5|NA|16|TRBV18|TRBD1
TGTGCCAGCTCTCTAACGGCAGGGGGAGGCAATCAGCCCCAGCATTTT
CASSLTAGGGNQPQHF
>TRBJ2-1|NA|17|TRBV30|TRBD2
TGTGCCTGGAGTCCCGGGACTAGCGGGAGGAGGGGTCAGGAGCAGTTCTTC
CAWSPGTSGRRGQEQFF
>TRBJ2-1|NA|15|TRBV7-9|TRBD2
TGTGCCAGCAGCCCTCCCGGGACTAGCTTCAATGAGCAGTTCTTC
CASSPPGTSFNEQFF
>TRBJ2-7|NA|16|TRBV7-9|NA
TGTGCCAGCAGCCCCTTGGGCGGCGAATTAGGGGACGAGCAGTACTTC
CASSPLGGELGDEQYF
>TRBJ1-2|NA|14|TRBV5-6|TRBD1
TGTGCCAGCAGCTTGGGTGGGGACAGCTATGGCTACACCTTC
CASSLGGDSYGYTF
>TRBJ1-2|NA|14|TRBV18|NA
TGTGCCAGCTCACCCCTTCCTCGGCCGGAGGGCTACACCTTC
CASSPLPRPEGYTF
>TRBJ2-5|NA|16|TRBV30|TRBD2
TGTGCCTGGAGTGATATAGCGGGAGTGGGGCGAGAGACCCAGTACTTC
CAWSDIAGVGRETQYF
>TRBJ2-2|NA|16|TRBV11-2|TRBD2
TGTGCCAGCAGCGTTGGGACTAGCGGGAGATCCGGGGAGCTGTTTTTT
CASSVGTSGRSGELFF
>TRBJ2-3|NA|13|TRBV5-5|NA
TGTGCCAGCAGCTGGACGCCGACAGATACGCAGTATTTT
CASSWTPTDTQYF
>TRBJ1-1|NA|19|TRBV7-3|TRBD1
TGTGCCAGCAGCCCCTATGGGGTGGCGACAGGGGGCCGGAACACTGAAGCTTTCTTT
CASSPYGVATGGRNTEAFF
>TRBJ1-5|few|14|TRBV30|NA
TGTGCCTGGAACCGGGACCTCAACAATCAGCCCCAGCATTTT
CAWNRDLNNQPQHF
>TRBJ2-2|NA|15|TRBV9|NA
TGTGCCAGCAGCGTAGTTCAGGCGAACACCGGGGAGCTGTTTTTT
CASSVVQANTGELFF